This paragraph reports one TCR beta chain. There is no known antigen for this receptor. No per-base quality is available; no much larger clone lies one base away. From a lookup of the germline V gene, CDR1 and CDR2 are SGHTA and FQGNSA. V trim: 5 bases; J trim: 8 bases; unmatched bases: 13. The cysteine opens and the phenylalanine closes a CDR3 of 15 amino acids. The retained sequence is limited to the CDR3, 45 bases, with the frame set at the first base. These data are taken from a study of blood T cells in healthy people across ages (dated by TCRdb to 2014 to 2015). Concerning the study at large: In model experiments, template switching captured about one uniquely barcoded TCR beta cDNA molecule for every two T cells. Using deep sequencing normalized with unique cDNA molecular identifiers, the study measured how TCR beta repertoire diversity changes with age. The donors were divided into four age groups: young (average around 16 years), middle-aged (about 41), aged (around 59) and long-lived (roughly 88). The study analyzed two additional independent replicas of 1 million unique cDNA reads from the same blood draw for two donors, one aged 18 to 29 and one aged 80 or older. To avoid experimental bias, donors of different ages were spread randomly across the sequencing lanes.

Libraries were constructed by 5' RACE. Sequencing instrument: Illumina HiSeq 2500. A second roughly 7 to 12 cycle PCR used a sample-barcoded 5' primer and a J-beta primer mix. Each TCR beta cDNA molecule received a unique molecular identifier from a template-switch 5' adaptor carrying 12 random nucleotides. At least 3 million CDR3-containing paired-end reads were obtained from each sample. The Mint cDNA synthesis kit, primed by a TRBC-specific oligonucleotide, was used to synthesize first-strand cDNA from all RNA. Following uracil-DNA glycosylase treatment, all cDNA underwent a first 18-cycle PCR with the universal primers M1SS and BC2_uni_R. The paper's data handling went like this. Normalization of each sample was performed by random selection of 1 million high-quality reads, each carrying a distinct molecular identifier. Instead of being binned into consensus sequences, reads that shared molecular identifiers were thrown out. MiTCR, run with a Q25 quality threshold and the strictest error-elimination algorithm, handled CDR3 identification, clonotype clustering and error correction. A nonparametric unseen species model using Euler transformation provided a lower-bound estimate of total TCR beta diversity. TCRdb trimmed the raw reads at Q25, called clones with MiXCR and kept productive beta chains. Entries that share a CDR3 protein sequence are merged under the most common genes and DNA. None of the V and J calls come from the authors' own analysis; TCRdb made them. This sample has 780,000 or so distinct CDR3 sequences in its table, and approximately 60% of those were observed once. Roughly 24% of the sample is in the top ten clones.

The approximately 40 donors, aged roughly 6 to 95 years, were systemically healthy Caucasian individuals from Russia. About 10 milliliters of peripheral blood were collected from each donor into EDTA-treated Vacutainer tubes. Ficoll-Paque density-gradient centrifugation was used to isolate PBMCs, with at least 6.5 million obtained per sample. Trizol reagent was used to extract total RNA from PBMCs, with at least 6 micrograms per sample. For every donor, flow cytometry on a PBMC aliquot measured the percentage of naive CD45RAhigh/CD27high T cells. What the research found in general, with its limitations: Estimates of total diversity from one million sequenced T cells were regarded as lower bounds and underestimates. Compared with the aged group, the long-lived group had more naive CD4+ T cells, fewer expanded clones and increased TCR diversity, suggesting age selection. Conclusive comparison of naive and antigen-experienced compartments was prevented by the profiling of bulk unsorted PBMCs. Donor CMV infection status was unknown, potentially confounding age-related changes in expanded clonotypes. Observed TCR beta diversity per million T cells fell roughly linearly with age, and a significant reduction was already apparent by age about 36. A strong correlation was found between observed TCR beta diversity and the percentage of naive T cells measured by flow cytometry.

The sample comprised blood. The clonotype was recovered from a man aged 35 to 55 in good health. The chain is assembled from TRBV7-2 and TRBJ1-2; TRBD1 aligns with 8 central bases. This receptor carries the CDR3 CASSRIGQGGSGYTF. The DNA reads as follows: TGTGCCAGCAGCCGAATTGGACAGGGTGGCAGCGGCTACACCTTC.